This TCR beta chain was identified during a study of cytomegalovirus exposure and HLA in healthy donors. Study conclusions and caveats: Later findings reportedly placed an Asian-associated ancestry cluster below the approximately 670-donor mean for N-insertions.

For this clone: Its antigen is still unknown.

The germline V gene encodes CDR1 LNHDA and CDR2 SQIVND (reference sequence). This CDR3 region has 17 residues. Trimming cost V 6 bases and J 2 bases; bases outside gene matches: 13. Primers: 60 Vbeta forward and 13 Jbeta reverse. Profiling relied on immunoSEQ multiplex PCR, and the TCRdb table lists in-frame clones only, not all of them. The sample lists around 150,000 clones, roughly 79% seen once, with over 1.3% in the top ten. The sequencing sample was made of PBMCs. This receptor was taken from a woman between 40 and 55 years old in good health and CMV-seronegative. The chain joins TRBV19 to TRBJ1-5; TRBD1 matches at 7 bases. CDR3 region: CASSNSLQGIGNQPQHF. DNA for the CDR3: TGTGCCAGTAGCAACTCCCTACAGGGGATCGGCAATCAGCCCCAGCATTTT.